This TCR beta chain was observed in a study of T cells in tuberculosis. Study-level background: Sequenced TCRs come from CD1B-GMM tetramer-binding T cells.

CDR3 size: 16 residues. The V gene's germline CDR1 is SGHRS and CDR2 YFSETQ. The V segment lost 4 bases and the J segment 2 bases; nucleotides outside the gene matches: 11. Sorting used thawed, overnight-rested PBMC stained with anti-CD3, a viability dye and GMM-loaded CD1B tetramer. The CD1B tetramers carried C32 glucose monomycolate purified from Rhodococcus equi. CD14-expressing monocytes were removed from PBMC before cryopreservation and sorting. Some 95,000 tetramer-negative cells were sorted from each donor. TCRdb keeps only in-frame clones here, not all; method: immunoSEQ multiplex PCR. The table shows some 60,000 clones, with around 81% occurring only once.

Sequencing was performed on CD1b-GMM tetramer-negative cells sorted from PBMCs. The TCR sequence derives from an adult woman with latent tuberculosis. The V gene is TRBV5-1, the J gene TRBJ1-2; 7 bases fit TRBD1. The CDR3 DNA reads TGCGCCAGCAGCGTCGCCTCGGGACAGCTAAACTATGGCTACACCTTC. It is translated as CASSVASGQLNYGYTF.